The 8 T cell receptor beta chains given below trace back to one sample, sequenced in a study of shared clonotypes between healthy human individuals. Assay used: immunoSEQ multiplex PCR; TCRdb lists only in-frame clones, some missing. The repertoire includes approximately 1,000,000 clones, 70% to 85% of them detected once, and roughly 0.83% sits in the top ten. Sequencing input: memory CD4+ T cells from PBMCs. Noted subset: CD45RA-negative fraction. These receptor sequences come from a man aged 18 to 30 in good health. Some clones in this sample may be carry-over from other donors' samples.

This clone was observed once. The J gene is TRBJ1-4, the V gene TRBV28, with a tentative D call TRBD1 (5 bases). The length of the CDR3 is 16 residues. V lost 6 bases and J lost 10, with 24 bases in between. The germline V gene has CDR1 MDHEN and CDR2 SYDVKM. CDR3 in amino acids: CASSSPGGIPGGKLFF. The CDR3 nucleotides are TGTGCCAGCAGCTCCCCTGGGGGGATCCCCGGCGGAAAACTGTTTTTT.

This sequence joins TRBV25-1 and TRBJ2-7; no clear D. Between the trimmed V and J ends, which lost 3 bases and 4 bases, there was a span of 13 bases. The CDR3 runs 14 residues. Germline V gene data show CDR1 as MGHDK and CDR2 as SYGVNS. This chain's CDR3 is CASSDNTLGYEQYF. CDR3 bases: TGTGCCAGCAGTGACAACACCCTAGGGTACGAGCAGTACTTC.

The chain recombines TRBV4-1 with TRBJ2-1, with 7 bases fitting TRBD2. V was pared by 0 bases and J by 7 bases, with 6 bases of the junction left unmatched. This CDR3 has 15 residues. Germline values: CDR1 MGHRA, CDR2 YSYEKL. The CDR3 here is CASSQDRGVRNEQFF. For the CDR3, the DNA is TGCGCCAGCAGCCAAGATCGGGGGGTCCGGAATGAGCAGTTCTTC.

CDR3 DNA sequence: TGCGCCAGCAGTGAGGGGGCTAGCGCGTCCTACGAGCAGTACTTC. Amino acid sequence: CASSEGASASYEQYF. J is TRBJ2-7 and V is TRBV10-1, with D maybe TRBD2 (6 bases). This CDR3 is 15 amino acids long. Trimming removed 2 bases at V and 1 base at J, with 12 bases between. CDR1 and CDR2 from the germline V gene are WNHNN and SYGVQD (reference sequence).

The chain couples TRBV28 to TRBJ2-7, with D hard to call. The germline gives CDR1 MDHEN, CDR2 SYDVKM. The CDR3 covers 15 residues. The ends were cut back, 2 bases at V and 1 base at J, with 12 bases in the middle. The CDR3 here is CASSLPQQQSYEQYF. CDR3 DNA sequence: TGTGCCAGCAGTTTACCTCAACAACAGTCCTACGAGCAGTACTTC.

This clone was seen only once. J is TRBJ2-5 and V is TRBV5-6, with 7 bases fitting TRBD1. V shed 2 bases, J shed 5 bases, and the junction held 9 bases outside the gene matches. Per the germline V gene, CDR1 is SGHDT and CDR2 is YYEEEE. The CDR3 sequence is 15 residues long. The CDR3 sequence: CASSFRVGGRETQYF. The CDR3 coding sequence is TGTGCCAGCAGCTTTAGGGTAGGGGGCCGGGAGACCCAGTACTTC.

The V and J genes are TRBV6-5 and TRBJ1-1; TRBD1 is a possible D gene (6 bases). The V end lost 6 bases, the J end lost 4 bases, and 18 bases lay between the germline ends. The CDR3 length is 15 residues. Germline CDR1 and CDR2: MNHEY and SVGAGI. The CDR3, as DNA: TGTGCCAGCAGCCCGCGGAGGGGACAAGCCACTGAAGCTTTCTTT. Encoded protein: CASSPRRGQATEAFF.

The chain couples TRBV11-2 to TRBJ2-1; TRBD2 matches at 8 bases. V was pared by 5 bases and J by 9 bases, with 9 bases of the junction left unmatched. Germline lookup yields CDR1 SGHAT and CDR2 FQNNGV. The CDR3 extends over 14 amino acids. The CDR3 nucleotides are TGTGCCAGCAGCCCCGGGACTAGTTGGGCTGAGCAGTTCTTC. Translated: CASSPGTSWAEQFF.